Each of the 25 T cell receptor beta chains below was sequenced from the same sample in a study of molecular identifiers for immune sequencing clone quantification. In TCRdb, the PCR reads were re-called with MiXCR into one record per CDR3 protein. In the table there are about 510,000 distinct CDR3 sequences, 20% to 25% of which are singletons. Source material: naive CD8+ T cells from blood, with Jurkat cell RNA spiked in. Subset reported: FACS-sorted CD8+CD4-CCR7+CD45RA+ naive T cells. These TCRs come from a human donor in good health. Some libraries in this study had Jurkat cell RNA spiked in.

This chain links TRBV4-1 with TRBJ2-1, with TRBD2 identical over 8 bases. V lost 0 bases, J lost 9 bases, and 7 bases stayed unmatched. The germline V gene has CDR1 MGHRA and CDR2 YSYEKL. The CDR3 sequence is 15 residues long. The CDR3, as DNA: TGCGCCAGCAGCCAAGATCTAGCGGGTTATACTGAGCAGTTCTTC. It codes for CASSQDLAGYTEQFF.

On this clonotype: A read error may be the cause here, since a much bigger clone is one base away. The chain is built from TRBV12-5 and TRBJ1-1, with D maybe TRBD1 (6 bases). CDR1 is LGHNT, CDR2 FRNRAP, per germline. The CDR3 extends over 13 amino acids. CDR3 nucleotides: TGTGCTAGTGCCCAGGGGATGAACACTAAAGCTTTCTTT. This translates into CASAQGMNTKAFF.

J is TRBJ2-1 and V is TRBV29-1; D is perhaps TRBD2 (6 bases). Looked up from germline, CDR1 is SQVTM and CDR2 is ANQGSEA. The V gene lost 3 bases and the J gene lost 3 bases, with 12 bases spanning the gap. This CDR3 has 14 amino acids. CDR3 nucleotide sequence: TGCAGCGTTGATAGCGGAATATTCTACAATGAGCAGTTCTTC. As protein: CSVDSGIFYNEQFF.

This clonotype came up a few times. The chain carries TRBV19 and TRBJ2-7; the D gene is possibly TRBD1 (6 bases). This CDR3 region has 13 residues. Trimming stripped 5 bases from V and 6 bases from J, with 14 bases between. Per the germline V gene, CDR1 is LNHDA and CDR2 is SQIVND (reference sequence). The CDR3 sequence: CASSPPTGSEQYF. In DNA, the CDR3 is TGTGCCAGTAGTCCGCCTACAGGGTCCGAGCAGTACTTC.

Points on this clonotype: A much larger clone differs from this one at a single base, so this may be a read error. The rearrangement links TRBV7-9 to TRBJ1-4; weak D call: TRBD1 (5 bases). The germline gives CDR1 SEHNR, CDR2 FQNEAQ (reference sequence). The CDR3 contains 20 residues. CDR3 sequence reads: CASSFPRDPSTLATNEKLLF. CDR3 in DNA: TGTGCCAGCAGCTTCCCCCGGGACCCTTCAACTTTAGCAACTAATGAAAAACTGCTTTTT.

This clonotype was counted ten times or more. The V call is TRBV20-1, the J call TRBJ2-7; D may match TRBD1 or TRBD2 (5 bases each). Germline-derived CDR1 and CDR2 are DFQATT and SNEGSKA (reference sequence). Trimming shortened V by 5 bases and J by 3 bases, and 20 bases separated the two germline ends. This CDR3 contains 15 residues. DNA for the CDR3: TGCAGTGCTTTGGACGGGACCGAAGCTGGCTACGAGCAGTACTTC. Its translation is CSALDGTEAGYEQYF.

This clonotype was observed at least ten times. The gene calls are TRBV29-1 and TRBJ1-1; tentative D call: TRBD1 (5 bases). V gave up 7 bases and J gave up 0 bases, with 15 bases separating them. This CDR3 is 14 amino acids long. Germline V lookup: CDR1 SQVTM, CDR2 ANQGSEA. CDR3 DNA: TGCAGCGCTGAGGGGATACCGGTGAACACTGAAGCTTTCTTT. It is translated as CSAEGIPVNTEAFF.

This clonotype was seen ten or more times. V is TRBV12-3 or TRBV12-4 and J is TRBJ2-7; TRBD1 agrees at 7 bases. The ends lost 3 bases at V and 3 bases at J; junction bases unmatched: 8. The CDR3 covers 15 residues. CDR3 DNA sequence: TGTGCCAGCAGTTTGACCCTGGGACAGCTCTACGAGCAGTACTTC. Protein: CASSLTLGQLYEQYF.

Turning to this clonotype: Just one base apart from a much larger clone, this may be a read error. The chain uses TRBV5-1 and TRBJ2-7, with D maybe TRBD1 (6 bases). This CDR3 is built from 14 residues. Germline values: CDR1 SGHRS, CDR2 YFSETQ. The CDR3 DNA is TGCGCCAGCAGCCTTGGGGACACTTCCTACGGGCAGTACTTC. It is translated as CASSLGDTSYGQYF.

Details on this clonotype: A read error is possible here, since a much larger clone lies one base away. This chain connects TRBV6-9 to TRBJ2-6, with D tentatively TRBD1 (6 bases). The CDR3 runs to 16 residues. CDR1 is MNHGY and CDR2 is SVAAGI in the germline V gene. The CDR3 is CASGYQTGRRANVLTF. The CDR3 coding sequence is TGTGCCAGCGGTTATCAGACAGGACGAAGGGCCAACGTCCTGACTTTC.

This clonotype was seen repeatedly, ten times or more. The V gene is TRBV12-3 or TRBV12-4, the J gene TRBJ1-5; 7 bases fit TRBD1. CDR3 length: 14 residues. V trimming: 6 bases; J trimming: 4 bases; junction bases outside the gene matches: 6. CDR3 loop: CASSPGGRNQPQHF. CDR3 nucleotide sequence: TGTGCCAGCAGCCCAGGGGGAAGGAATCAGCCCCAGCATTTT.

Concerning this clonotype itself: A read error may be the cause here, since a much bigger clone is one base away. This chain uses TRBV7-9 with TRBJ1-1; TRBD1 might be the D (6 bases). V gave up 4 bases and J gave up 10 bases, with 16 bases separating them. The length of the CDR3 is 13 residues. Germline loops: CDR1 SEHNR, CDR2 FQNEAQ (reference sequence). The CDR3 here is CASSSGSRDIAFF. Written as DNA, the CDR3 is TGTGCCAGCAGCTCAGGCTCGCGGGACATAGCTTTCTTT.

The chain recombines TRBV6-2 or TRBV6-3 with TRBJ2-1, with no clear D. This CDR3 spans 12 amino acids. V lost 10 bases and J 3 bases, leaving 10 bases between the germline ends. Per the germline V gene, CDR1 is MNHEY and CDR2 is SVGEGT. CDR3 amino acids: CATATYYNEQFF. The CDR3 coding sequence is TGTGCCACAGCAACTTACTACAATGAGCAGTTCTTC.

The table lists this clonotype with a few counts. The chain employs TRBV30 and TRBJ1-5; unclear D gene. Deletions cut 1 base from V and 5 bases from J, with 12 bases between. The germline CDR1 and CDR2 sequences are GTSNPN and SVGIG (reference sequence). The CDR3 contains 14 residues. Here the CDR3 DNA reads TGTGCCTGGAGTGAGGGTTTGGGAGATCAGCCCCAGCATTTT. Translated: CAWSEGLGDQPQHF.

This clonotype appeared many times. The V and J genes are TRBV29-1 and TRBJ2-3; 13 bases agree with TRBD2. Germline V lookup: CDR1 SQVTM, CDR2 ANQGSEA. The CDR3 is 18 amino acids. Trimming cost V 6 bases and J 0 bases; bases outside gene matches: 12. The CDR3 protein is CSVPYPGLAGLSTDTQYF. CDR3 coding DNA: TGCAGCGTCCCCTACCCGGGACTAGCGGGGCTTAGCACAGATACGCAGTATTTT.

The CDR3 loop reads CASRDRGTTIGTEAFF. CDR3 nucleotide sequence: TGCGCCAGCCGAGACAGGGGGACCACGATAGGGACTGAAGCTTTCTTT. The chain uses TRBV4-1 and TRBJ1-1; 9 bases match TRBD1. Unmatched junction bases numbered 15, after V lost 8 bases and J lost 5 bases. The CDR3 extends over 16 amino acids. CDR1 and CDR2 from the germline V gene are MGHRA and YSYEKL.

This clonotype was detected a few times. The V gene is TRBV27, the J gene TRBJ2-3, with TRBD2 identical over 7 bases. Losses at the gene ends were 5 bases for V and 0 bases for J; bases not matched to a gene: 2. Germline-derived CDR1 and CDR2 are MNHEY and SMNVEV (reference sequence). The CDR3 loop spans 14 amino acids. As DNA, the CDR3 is TGTGCCAGCAGTATAGCGGGTAGCACAGATACGCAGTATTTT. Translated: CASSIAGSTDTQYF.

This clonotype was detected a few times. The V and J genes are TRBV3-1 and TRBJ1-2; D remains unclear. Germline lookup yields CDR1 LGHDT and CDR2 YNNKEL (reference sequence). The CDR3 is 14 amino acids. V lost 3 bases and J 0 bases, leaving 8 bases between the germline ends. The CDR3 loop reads CASSQDSPNYGYTF. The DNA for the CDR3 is TGTGCCAGCAGCCAGGACTCACCTAACTATGGCTACACCTTC.

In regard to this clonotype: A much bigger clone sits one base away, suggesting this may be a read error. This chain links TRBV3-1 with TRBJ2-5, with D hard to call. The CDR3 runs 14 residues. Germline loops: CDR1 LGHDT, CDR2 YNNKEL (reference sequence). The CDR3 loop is CASSQGLYQGTQYF. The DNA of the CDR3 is TGTGCCAGCAGCCAAGGACTGTACCAAGGGACCCAGTACTTC.

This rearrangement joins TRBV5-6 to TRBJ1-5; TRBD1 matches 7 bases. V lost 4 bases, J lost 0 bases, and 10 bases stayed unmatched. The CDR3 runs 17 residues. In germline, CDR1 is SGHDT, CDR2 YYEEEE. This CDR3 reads CASSPLKDRISNQPQHF. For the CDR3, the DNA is TGTGCCAGCAGCCCGCTGAAGGACAGGATTAGCAATCAGCCCCAGCATTTT.

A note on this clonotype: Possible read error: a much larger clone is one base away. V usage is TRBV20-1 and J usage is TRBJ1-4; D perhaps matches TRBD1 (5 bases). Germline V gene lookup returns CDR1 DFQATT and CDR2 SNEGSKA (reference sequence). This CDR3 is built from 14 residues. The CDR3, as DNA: TGCAATGCTAGAGAGGGACGGATTAATGAAAAACTGTTTTTT. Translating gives CNAREGRINEKLFF.

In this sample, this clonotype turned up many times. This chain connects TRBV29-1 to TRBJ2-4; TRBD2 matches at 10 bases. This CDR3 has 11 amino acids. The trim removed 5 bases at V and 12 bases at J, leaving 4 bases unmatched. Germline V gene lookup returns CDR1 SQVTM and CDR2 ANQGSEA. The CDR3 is CSVWTSGTQYF. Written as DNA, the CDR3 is TGCAGCGTTTGGACTAGCGGCACTCAGTACTTC.

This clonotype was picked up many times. The CDR3 sequence: CSAIGVPLAKNIQYF. The CDR3 bases are TGCAGCGCCATTGGGGTCCCGCTAGCCAAAAACATTCAGTACTTC. This chain links TRBV29-1 with TRBJ2-4; D is undetermined. This CDR3 is 15 amino acids long. V lost 7 bases and J lost 0, with 16 bases in between. Germline-derived CDR1 and CDR2 are SQVTM and ANQGSEA.

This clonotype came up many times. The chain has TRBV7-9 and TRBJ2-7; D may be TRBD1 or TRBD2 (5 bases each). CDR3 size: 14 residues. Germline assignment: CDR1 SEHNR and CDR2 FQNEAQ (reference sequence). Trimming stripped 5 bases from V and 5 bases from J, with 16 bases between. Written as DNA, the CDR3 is TGTGCCAGCAGCGGGGACCCTTCTGGCCACGAGCAGTACTTC. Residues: CASSGDPSGHEQYF. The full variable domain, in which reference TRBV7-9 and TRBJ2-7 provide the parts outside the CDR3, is DTGVSQNPRHKITKRGQNVTFRCDPISEHNRLYWYRQTLGQGPEFLTYFQNEAQLEKSRLLSDRFSAERPKGSFSTLEIQRTEQGDSAMYLCASSGDPSGHEQYFGPGTRLTVT.

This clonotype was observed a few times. The CDR3 sequence: CASSATQGFTEAFF. In DNA form, the CDR3 reads TGTGCCAGCAGTGCAACGCAGGGGTTCACTGAAGCTTTCTTT. This chain links TRBV27 with TRBJ1-1, with D possibly being TRBD1 (6 bases). Trimming took off 5 bases at V and 4 bases at J, with 14 bases between the two ends. Looked up from germline, CDR1 is MNHEY and CDR2 is SMNVEV (reference sequence). The CDR3 is 14 amino acids.